Here is one T cell receptor beta chain with its context. Its cognate antigen is unknown. Primers: 60 Vbeta forward and 13 Jbeta reverse. Per the original data handling: Unique TCR beta chains numbered 80 million to 95 million in a later analysis, with some 9.9 million shared. The assay was immunoSEQ multiplex PCR, and TCRdb's table has in-frame clones only and misses some. The V and J calls and clone size were taken over from that table, and D and trimming were inferred from the DNA. Found here are about 110,000 clones, over 65% of them singletons; the top ten hold approximately 1.2%. This entry belongs to a study of cytomegalovirus exposure and HLA in healthy donors. Study information: Among the 350 to 500 donors who were genotyped, 70% to 90% fell in the genetic ancestry cluster that is associated with self-reported Caucasian donors.

Study results and limitations: By HLA locus, TCR association rates varied in a later analysis, with DRB1 showing the most and HLA-C the fewest. It is likely that the observed cluster of highly shared sequence variants was a sequencing artifact.

V gave up 8 bases and J gave up 6 bases; unmatched junction bases: 7. CDR3 size: 13 residues. From germline, CDR1 is MNHNS and CDR2 SASEGT. This TCR was sampled from a woman between 25 and 40 years old in good health and CMV-seronegative. The chain employs TRBV6-1 and TRBJ1-5, with TRBD1 matching over 7 bases. Sequencing used PBMCs. The CDR3 protein is CASHDRAAQPQHF. The CDR3 coding sequence is TGTGCCAGCCACGACAGGGCGGCTCAGCCCCAGCATTTT.